There are a few counts of the clone carrying this TCR beta chain. The record originates from a study of cytomegalovirus exposure and HLA in healthy donors. PCR primers comprised 60 Vbeta and 13 Jbeta primers. Repertoires were generated with immunoSEQ multiplex PCR, while TCRdb's copy carries only in-frame clones and drops some. Of over 150,000 clones listed, around 85% were seen once; the top ten hold around 4%. Specimen: PBMCs. The receptor was isolated from a man aged 40-49 years in good health and CMV-seronegative.

The CDR3 loop reads CASSPQGDYGYTF. In DNA form, the CDR3 reads TGCGCCAGCAGCCCCCAGGGGGACTATGGCTACACCTTC. J is TRBJ1-2 and V is TRBV5-1; 7 bases are a match to TRBD1. Germline V lookup: CDR1 SGHRS, CDR2 YFSETQ. This CDR3 spans 13 amino acids. With 4 bases clipped from V and 3 bases from J, the junction kept 3 bases outside the gene matches. Complete variable domain (other parts from reference TRBV5-1 and TRBJ1-2): KAGVTQTPRYLIKTRGQQVTLSCSPISGHRSVSWYQQTPGQGLQFLFEYFSETQRNKGNFPGRFSGRQFSNSRSEMNVSTLELGDSALYLCASSPQGDYGYTFGSGTRLTVV.